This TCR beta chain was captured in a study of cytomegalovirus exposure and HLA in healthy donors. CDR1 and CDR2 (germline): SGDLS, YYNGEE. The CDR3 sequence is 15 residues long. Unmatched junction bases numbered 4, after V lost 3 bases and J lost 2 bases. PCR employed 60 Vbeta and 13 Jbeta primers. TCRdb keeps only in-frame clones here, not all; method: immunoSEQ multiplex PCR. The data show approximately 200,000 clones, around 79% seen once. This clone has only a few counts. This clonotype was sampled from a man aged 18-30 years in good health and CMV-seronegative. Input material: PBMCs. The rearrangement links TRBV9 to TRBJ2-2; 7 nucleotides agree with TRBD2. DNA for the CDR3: TGTGCCAGCAGCGGCGGGACTACCAACACCGGGGAGCTGTTTTTT. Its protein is CASSGGTTNTGELFF.